Following are 9 T cell receptor beta chains from one sample sequenced in a study of T cell repertoires in cytomegalovirus infection. Each CDR3 protein gets one entry after TCRdb re-called the reads with MiXCR. The profile shows roughly 570,000 distinct CDR3 sequences, 40% of them singletons. These receptors have no identified antigens. The sample in question was cultured PBMCs, obtained from culture after CMV antigen stimulation. The receptors were sampled from a human donor in good health (CMV status not recorded). Some clones in this sample may be carry-over from other donors' samples.

This chain connects TRBV19 to TRBJ2-3, with D tentatively TRBD2 (6 bases). The germline V gene has CDR1 LNHDA and CDR2 SQIVND (reference sequence). V dropped 6 bases and J dropped 1 base, with 14 bases sitting between them. There are 15 residues in the CDR3. CDR3 coding DNA: TGTGCCAGTAGCGTGGCGGGGCGACGCACAGATACGCAGTATTTT. Protein: CASSVAGRRTDTQYF.

The rearrangement uses TRBV4-3 and TRBJ2-2, with 7 positions matching TRBD2. The CDR3 is 15 residues long. V dropped 3 bases and J dropped 4; count of bases not matched to a gene: 5. Germline assignment: CDR1 LGHNA and CDR2 YSLEER. The CDR3 region has the DNA TGCGCCAGCAGCCAGAGAGCGGGACCCACCGGGGAGCTGTTTTTT. Translated: CASSQRAGPTGELFF.

This clonotype was seen many times. V gene TRBV7-2 combines with J gene TRBJ1-2; D might be TRBD1 (5 bases). Looked up from germline, CDR1 is SGHTA and CDR2 is FQGNSA. V was shortened by 2 bases and J by 4 bases, with 11 bases between the two germline ends. This CDR3 has 14 amino acids. This chain's CDR3 is CASSLRGVSYGYTF. Written as DNA, the CDR3 is TGTGCCAGCAGCTTACGAGGGGTTAGCTATGGCTACACCTTC.

The J gene is TRBJ1-2, the V gene TRBV10-3, with 8 bases that match TRBD1. Germline CDR1 and CDR2: ENHRY and SYGVKD. The CDR3 contains 17 residues. V shed 3 bases, J shed 0 bases, and the junction held 9 bases outside the gene matches. The CDR3 spells CAISDPTGANANYGYTF. CDR3 DNA: TGTGCCATCAGTGACCCGACAGGGGCCAACGCTAACTATGGCTACACCTTC.

The chain couples TRBV19 to TRBJ1-2, with 7 bases that match TRBD1. CDR3 length: 11 residues. With 9 bases clipped from V and 7 bases from J, the junction kept 5 bases outside the gene matches. CDR1 is LNHDA and CDR2 is SQIVND in the germline V gene (reference sequence). The CDR3 sequence is CASRTGSGYTF. CDR3 bases: TGTGCCAGCCGGACAGGAAGTGGCTACACCTTC.

The CDR3 protein is CASRATGLLYSNQPQHF. The CDR3 DNA follows: TGTGCCAGCAGGGCGACAGGGCTGTTGTATAGCAATCAGCCCCAGCATTTT. The rearrangement uses TRBV2 and TRBJ1-5; TRBD1 matches 7 bases. The CDR3 is 17 amino acids. V was pared by 6 bases and J by 0 bases, with 11 bases of the junction left unmatched. The germline V gene encodes CDR1 SNHLY and CDR2 FYNNEI.

This clonotype was counted once. The chain employs TRBV7-2 and TRBJ2-3, with TRBD2 identical over 10 bases. The CDR3 has 16 amino acids. V lost 5 bases, J lost 4 bases, and 9 bases stayed unmatched. Germline V gene data show CDR1 as SGHTA and CDR2 as FQGNSA. CDR3 residues: CASSKPAGGTADTQYF. The DNA of the CDR3 is TGTGCCAGCAGCAAGCCAGCGGGGGGGACCGCAGATACGCAGTATTTT.

The chain links TRBV4-3 to TRBJ1-1; 7 positions match TRBD1. This CDR3 has 19 amino acids. The V and J ends lost 1 base and 1 base, in that order; junction bases with no gene match: 15. CDR1 is LGHNA, CDR2 YSLEER, per germline. CDR3 sequence reads: CASSQVYLGGGGRNTEAFF. In DNA, the CDR3 is TGCGCCAGCAGCCAAGTTTATCTAGGGGGCGGAGGTAGGAACACTGAAGCTTTCTTT.

V is TRBV28 and J is TRBJ2-2; D remains ambiguous. CDR1 is MDHEN and CDR2 is SYDVKM in the germline V gene. The CDR3 totals 15 residues. Trimming stripped 1 base from V and 2 bases from J, with 8 bases between. The DNA of the CDR3 is TGTGCCAGCAGTTTATTCGGCGCCAACACCGGGGAGCTGTTTTTT. Protein: CASSLFGANTGELFF. The whole variable domain, remainder taken from reference TRBV28 and TRBJ2-2, is DVKVTQSSRYLVKRTGEKVFLECVQDMDHENMFWYRQDPGLGLRLIYFSYDVKMKEKGDIPEGYSVSREKKERFSLILESASTNQTSMYLCASSLFGANTGELFFGEGSRLTVL.